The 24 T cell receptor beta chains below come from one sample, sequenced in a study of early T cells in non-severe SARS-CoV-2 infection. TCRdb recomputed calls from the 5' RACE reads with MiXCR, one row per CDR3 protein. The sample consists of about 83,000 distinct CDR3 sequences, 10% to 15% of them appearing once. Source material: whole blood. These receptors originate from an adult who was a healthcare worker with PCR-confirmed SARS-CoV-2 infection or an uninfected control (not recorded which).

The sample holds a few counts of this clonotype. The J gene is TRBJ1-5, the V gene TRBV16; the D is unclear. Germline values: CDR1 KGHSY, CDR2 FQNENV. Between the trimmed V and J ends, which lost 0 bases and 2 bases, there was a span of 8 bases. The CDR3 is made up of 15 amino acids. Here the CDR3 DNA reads TGTGCCAGCAGCCAATCCATGGCGGGCAATCAGCCCCAGCATTTT. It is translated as CASSQSMAGNQPQHF.

For the CDR3, the DNA is TGTGCCACCCGGCCCCTGGACAGGGCAGGTGGAAATCAGCCCCAGCATTTT. Translated: CATRPLDRAGGNQPQHF. The genes are TRBV7-2 and TRBJ1-5; 8 nucleotides line up with TRBD1. Germline-derived CDR1 and CDR2 are SGHTA and FQGNSA. CDR3 length: 17 residues. V lost 10 bases to trimming and J lost 4 bases; unmatched junction nucleotides: 18. The full variable domain, with the rest looked up from reference TRBV7-2 and TRBJ1-5, is GAGVSQSPSNKVTEKGKDVELRCDPISGHTALYWYRQSLGQGLEFLIYFQGNSAPDKSGLPSDRFSAERTGGSVSTLTIQRTQQEDSAVYLCATRPLDRAGGNQPQHFGDGTRLSIL.

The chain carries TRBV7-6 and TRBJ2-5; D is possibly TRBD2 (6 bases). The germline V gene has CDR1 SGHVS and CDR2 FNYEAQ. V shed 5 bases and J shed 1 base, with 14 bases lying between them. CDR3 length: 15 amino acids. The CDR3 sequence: CASSPGFSGQETQYF. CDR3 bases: TGTGCCAGCAGCCCGGGTTTTAGCGGCCAAGAGACCCAGTACTTC.

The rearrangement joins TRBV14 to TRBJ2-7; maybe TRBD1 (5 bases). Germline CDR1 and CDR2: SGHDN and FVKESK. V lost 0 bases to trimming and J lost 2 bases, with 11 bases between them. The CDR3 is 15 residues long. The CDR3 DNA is TGTGCCAGCAGCCAAGATCAGGGCACTGCCTACGAGCAGTACTTC. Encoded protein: CASSQDQGTAYEQYF.

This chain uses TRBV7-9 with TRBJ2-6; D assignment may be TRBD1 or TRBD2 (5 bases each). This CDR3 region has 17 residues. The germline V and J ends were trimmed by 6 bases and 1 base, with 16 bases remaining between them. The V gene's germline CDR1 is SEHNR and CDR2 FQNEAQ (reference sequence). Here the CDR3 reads CASSFGPGLSGANVLTF. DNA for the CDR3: TGTGCCAGCAGTTTCGGACCGGGGCTTTCTGGGGCCAACGTCCTGACTTTC.

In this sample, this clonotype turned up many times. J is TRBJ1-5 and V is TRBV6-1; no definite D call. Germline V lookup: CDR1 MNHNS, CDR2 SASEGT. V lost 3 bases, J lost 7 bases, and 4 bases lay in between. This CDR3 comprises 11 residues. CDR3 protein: CASSDMQPQHF. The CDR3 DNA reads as TGTGCCAGCAGTGACATGCAGCCCCAGCATTTT.

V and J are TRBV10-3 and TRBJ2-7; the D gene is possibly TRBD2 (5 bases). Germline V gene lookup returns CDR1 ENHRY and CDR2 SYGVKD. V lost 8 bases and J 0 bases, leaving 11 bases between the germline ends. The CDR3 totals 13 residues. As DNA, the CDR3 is TGTGCCATCGAGGACGGGAACTCCTACGAGCAGTACTTC. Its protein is CAIEDGNSYEQYF.

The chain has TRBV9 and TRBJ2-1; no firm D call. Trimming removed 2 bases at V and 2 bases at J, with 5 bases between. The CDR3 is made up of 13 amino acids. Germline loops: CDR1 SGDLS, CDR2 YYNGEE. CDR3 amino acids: CASSVQAYNEQFF. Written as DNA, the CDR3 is TGTGCCAGCAGCGTCCAGGCCTACAATGAGCAGTTCTTC.

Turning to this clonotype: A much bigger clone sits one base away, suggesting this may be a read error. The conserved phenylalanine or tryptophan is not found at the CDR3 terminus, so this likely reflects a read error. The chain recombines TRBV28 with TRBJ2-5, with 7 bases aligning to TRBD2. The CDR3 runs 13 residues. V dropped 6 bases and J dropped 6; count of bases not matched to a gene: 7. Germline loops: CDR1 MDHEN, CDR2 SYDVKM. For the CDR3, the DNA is TGTGCCAGCAGCTCATGGGGGGGGAAGACCCAGTACTTA. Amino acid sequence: CASSSWGGKTQYL.

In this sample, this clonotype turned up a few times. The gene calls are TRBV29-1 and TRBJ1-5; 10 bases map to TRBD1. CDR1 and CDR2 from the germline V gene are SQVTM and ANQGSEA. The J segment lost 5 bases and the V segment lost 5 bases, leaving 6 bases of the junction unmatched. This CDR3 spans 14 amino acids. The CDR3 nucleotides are TGCAGCGTTCTGGGACAGGGGCCGGATCAGCCCCAGCATTTT. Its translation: CSVLGQGPDQPQHF.

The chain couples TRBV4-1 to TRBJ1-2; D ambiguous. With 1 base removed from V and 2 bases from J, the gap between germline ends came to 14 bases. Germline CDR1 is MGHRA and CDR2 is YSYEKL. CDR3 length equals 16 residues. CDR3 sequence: CASSQAEGAGNYGYTF. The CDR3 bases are TGCGCCAGCAGCCAAGCGGAAGGAGCTGGGAACTATGGCTACACCTTC.

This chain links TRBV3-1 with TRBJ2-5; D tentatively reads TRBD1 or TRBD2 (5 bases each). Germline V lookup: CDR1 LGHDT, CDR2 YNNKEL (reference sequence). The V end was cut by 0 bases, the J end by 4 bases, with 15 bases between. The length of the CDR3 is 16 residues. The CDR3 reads CASSQDIAPRGETQYF. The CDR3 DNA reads TGTGCCAGCAGCCAAGATATCGCGCCGAGGGGAGAGACCCAGTACTTC.

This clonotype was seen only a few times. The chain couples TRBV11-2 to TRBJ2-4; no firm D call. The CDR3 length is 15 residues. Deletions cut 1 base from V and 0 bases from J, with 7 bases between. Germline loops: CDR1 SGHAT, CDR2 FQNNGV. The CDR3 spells CASSLVALAKNIQYF. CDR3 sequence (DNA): TGTGCCAGCAGCTTAGTAGCACTAGCCAAAAACATTCAGTACTTC.

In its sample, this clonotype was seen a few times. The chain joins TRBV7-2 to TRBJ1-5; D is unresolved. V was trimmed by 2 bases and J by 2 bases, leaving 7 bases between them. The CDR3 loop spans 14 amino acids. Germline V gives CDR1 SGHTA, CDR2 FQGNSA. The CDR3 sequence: CASSLFTGNQPQHF. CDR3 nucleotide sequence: TGTGCCAGCAGCTTATTTACTGGCAATCAGCCCCAGCATTTT. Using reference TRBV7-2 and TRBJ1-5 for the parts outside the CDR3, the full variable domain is GAGVSQSPSNKVTEKGKDVELRCDPISGHTALYWYRQSLGQGLEFLIYFQGNSAPDKSGLPSDRFSAERTGGSVSTLTIQRTQQEDSAVYLCASSLFTGNQPQHFGDGTRLSIL.

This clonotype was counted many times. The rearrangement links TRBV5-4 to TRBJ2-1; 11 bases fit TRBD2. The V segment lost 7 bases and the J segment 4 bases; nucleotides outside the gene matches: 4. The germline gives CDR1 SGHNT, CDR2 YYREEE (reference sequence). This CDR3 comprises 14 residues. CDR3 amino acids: CASSGTSGYNEQFF. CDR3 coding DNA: TGTGCCAGCTCCGGGACTAGCGGATACAATGAGCAGTTCTTC.

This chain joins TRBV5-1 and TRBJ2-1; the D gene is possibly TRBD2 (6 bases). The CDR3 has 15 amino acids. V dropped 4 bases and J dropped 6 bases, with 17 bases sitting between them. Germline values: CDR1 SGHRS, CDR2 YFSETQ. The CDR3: CASSTGTLAGNEQFF. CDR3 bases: TGCGCCAGCAGCACCGGGACTTTGGCAGGCAATGAGCAGTTCTTC. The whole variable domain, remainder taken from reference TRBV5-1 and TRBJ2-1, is KAGVTQTPRYLIKTRGQQVTLSCSPISGHRSVSWYQQTPGQGLQFLFEYFSETQRNKGNFPGRFSGRQFSNSRSEMNVSTLELGDSALYLCASSTGTLAGNEQFFGPGTRLTVL.

The CDR3 DNA follows: TGTGCCAGCAGCCAAGAACTTAGCGGATCCTACGAGCAGTACTTC. This translates into CASSQELSGSYEQYF. The chain joins TRBV3-1 to TRBJ2-7; maybe TRBD2 (6 bases). Trimming removed 0 bases from V and 1 base from J, with 10 bases in between. Germline V gene lookup returns CDR1 LGHDT and CDR2 YNNKEL (reference sequence). This CDR3 is 15 amino acids long.

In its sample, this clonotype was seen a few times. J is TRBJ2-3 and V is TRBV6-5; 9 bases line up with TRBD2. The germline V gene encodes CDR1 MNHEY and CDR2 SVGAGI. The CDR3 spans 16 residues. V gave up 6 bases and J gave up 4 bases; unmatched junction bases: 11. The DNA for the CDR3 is TGTGCCAGCAGCCCCGGCGGGGCTAGCGGGGCAGATACGCAGTATTTT. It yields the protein CASSPGGASGADTQYF.

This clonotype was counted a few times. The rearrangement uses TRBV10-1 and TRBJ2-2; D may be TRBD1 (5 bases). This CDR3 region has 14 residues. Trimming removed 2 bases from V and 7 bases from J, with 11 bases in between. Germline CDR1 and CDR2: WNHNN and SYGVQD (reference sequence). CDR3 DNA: TGCGCCAGCAGTGAGGGGGCGGTTGACGGGGAGCTGTTTTTT. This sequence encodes CASSEGAVDGELFF.

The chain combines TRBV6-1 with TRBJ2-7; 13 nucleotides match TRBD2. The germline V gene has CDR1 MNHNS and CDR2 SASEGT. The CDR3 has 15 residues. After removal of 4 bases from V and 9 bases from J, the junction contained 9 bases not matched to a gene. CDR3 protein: CASSVGTSGIRVQYF. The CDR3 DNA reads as TGTGCCAGCAGTGTTGGGACTAGCGGGATACGCGTGCAGTACTTC.

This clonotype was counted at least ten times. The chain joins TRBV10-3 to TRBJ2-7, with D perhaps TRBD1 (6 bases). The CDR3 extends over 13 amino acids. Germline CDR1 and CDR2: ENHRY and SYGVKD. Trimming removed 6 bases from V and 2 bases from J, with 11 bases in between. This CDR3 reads CAIRRDNAYEQYF. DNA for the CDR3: TGTGCCATCAGAAGGGACAATGCCTACGAGCAGTACTTC.

The CDR3 nucleotides read TGCAGCGTCGCCCCACAAGAGACCCAGTACTTC. Protein sequence: CSVAPQETQYF. This rearrangement joins TRBV29-1 to TRBJ2-5; D is unresolved. In germline, CDR1 is SQVTM, CDR2 ANQGSEA. Trimming left V 6 bases short and J 2 bases short, with 7 bases between. This CDR3 spans 11 amino acids.

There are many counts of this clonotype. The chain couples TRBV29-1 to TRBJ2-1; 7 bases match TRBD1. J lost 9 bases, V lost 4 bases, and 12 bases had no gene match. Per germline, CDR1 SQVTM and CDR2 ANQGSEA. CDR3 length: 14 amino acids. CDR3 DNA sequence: TGCAGCGTTGTAGAACAGGGGAAAGCGGCTGAGCAGTTCTTC. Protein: CSVVEQGKAAEQFF.

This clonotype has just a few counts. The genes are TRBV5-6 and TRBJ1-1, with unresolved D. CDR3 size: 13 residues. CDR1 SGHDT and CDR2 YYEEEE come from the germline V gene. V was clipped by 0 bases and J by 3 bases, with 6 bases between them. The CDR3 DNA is TGTGCCAGCAGCTTGGGTTTGGACACTGAAGCTTTCTTT. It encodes CASSLGLDTEAFF.